This T cell receptor (beta chain) emerged from a study of Ad26.COV2.S vaccination and SARS-CoV-2 variants. The treatment was: about 20 received Ad26.COV2.S at low or high dose, single or two shots; roughly five received placebo; per-sample allocation not given. It was on day 63 after the first vaccine or placebo injection that samples were taken. Wuhan-strain spike was delivered by a replication-incompetent Ad26 vector. Produced via immunoSEQ multiplex PCR; TCRdb's table is partial and in-frame only. Counted here are 430,000 or so clones, roughly 89% occurring once; the ten biggest clones make up over 2.5%. V dropped 3 bases and J dropped 5 bases, with 5 bases sitting between them. This CDR3 region has 12 residues. Germline CDR1 GTSNPN, CDR2 SVGIG (reference sequence).

V is TRBV30 and J is TRBJ1-6; D not resolved. Sequencing used peripheral blood, obtained in a trial of Ad26.COV2.S vaccine versus placebo. The sequence was obtained from a person aged 18-65 years who received the Ad26.COV2.S COVID-19 vaccine or a placebo. In DNA form, the CDR3 reads TGTGCCTGGAGCGAAAATAATTCACCCCTCCACTTT. It codes for CAWSENNSPLHF.